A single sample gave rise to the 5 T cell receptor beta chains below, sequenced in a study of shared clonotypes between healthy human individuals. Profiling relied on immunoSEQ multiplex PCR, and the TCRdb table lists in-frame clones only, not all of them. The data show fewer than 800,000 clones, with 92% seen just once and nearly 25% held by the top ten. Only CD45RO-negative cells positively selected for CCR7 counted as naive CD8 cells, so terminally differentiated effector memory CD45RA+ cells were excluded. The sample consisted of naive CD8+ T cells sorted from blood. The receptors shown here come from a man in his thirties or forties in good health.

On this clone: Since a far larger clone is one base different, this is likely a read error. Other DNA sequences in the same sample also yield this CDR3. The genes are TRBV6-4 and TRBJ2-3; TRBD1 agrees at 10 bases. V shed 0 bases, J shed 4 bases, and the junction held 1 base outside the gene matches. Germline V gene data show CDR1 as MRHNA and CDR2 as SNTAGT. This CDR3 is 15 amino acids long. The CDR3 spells CASSDSTGGPDTQYF. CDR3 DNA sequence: TGTGCCAGCAGTGACTCGACAGGGGGCCCAGATACGCAGTATTTT.

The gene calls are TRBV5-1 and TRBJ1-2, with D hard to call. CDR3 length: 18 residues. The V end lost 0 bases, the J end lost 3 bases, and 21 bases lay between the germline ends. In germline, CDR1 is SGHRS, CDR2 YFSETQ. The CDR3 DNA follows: TGCGCCAGCAGCTTGGATTATTTGGTGGCGACGGCTGACTATGGCTACACCTTC. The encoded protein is CASSLDYLVATADYGYTF.

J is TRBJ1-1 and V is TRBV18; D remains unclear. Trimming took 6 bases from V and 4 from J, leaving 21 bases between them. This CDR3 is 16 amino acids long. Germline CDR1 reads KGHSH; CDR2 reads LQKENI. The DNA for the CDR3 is TGTGCCAGCTCCCATGGGATGGAACCGAGGAGCACTGAAGCTTTCTTT. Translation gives CASSHGMEPRSTEAFF.

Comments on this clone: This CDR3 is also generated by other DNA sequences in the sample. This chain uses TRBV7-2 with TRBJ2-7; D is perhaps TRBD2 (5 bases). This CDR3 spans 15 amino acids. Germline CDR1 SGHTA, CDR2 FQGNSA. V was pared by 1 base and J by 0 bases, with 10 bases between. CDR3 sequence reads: CASSLGPGSSYEQYF. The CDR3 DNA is TGTGCCAGCAGCTTAGGTCCGGGGAGCTCCTACGAGCAGTACTTC.

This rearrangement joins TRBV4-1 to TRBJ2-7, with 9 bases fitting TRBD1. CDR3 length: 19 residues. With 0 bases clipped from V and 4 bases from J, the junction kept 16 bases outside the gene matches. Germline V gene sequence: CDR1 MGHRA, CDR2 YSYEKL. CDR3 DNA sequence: TGCGCCAGCAGCCAAGACCCACACGCCGGGACAGGGCCCCAATACGAGCAGTACTTC. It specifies CASSQDPHAGTGPQYEQYF.